The T cell receptor beta chain under discussion was sequenced for a study of blood T cells in healthy people across ages. Study background: About one barcoded beta molecule per two T cells was the capture yield of template switching. Study observations and caveats: Measured against age, TCR beta diversity per million T cells decreased in a roughly linear manner. What prevented conclusive comparison of naive and antigen-experienced cells was that PBMCs were unsorted.

Concerning this clonotype itself: Antigen: not known.

Germline loops: CDR1 SGHRS, CDR2 YFSETQ. The CDR3 contains 17 residues. Trimming left V 3 bases short and J 1 base short, with 17 bases between. For the second PCR, which ran for about 7 to 11 cycles, a sample-barcoded 5' primer and a J-beta primer mix were used. TCRdb independently ran MiXCR on the 5' RACE reads; one entry per CDR3 protein. Seen here are 800,000 or so distinct CDR3 sequences, less than 80% observed once, and the top ten hold around a quarter. What was sequenced was blood. The TCR was taken from a man aged 25-45 years in good health. This chain joins TRBV5-1 and TRBJ1-5, with a tentative D call TRBD1 (6 bases). DNA for the CDR3: TGCGCCAGCAGCTACCTACCCCTGGACAGAAGCAATCAGCCCCAGCATTTT. It translates to CASSYLPLDRSNQPQHF.